This T cell receptor beta chain was captured in a study of blood T cell repertoires in COVID-19. Study as a whole: From T cells, B-cell-depleted T cells, or PBMCs came the material, which was cDNA or gDNA.

There are 16 residues in the CDR3. The V gene end was trimmed by 1 base and the J gene end by 5 bases; junction bases not matched to a gene: 5. Germline-derived CDR1 and CDR2 are LGHNA and YNFKEQ. Seattle cases were enrolled at active infection and followed longitudinally. In the original workflow: Reference gene primer amplification gave nucleated cell count estimates. Sequencing was performed with immunoSEQ multiplex PCR; in TCRdb, only in-frame clones are kept and a portion is missing. The V and J calls and the clone size are those of that table, but D and trimming were determined from the DNA. The data show 250,000 to 350,000 clones, approximately 90% seen once.

Sample: peripheral blood. The J gene is TRBJ2-3, the V gene TRBV4-2; 11 nucleotides line up with TRBD2. The receptor was isolated from a woman aged 50 to 60 with COVID-19, enrolled during active disease. The CDR3 reads CASSQVSSGRKDTQYF. The CDR3 DNA reads TGTGCCAGCAGCCAAGTTTCTAGCGGGAGGAAAGATACGCAGTATTTT.